This TCR beta chain was sequenced during a study of cytomegalovirus exposure and HLA in healthy donors. Notes on this clone: What it binds is not known. An end of the junction differs from the germline gene, which may be a read error.

The PCR ran on 60 Vbeta and 13 Jbeta primers. Only in-frame clones appear in the TCRdb table, and some are missing; sequencing was by immunoSEQ multiplex PCR. In the table there are 70,000 to 100,000 clones, about 80% of which are singletons. Study results and caveats: In a later analysis, specific HLA alleles were associated with 15,000 to 20,000 TCR beta sequences at a 0.05 false discovery rate.

The CDR3 is made up of 12 amino acids. Germline CDR1 is SGHAT and CDR2 is FQNNGV. This receptor was identified in a middle-aged man in good health and CMV-seropositive. Sequencing was performed on PBMCs. The chain uses TRBV11-2 and TRBJ2-7, with D possibly TRBD2 on 5 matching bases. The CDR3 protein is CASSLHLGEQYF. The CDR3 nucleotides are TGTGCCAGCAGCTTACATCTGGGAGAGCAGTATTTC.